This T cell receptor (beta chain) was captured by sequencing in a study of blood T cell repertoires in COVID-19. The germline V and J ends were trimmed by 1 base and 9 bases, with 16 bases remaining between them. Germline values: CDR1 MDHEN, CDR2 SYDVKM. The CDR3 consists of 15 residues. Study processing details: Reference gene primer amplification in the assay estimated nucleated cell counts. TCRdb keeps only in-frame clones here, not all; method: immunoSEQ multiplex PCR. That table furnishes V, J and clone size, whereas the DNA furnished D and trimming. The sample holds 150,000 to 200,000 clones; approximately 86% are singletons and the top ten take about 2.6%.

The specimen was peripheral blood. The sequence was obtained from a woman older than 75 with COVID-19, enrolled during active disease. The V call is TRBV28, the J call TRBJ1-5; unclear D gene. The CDR3 spells CASSLYVGGSRPQHF. In DNA, the CDR3 is TGTGCCAGCAGTTTATATGTCGGCGGGTCTAGGCCCCAGCATTTT.